The entry below gives a single T cell receptor (beta chain) sequence along with its context. Its antigen is not identified. The sample originates from a study of STAT3 mutations in large granular lymphocyte leukemia. The wider study: Immunosuppressive therapy was given to more than half of T-LGLL patients.

Trimming removed 7 bases from V and 3 bases from J, with 10 bases in between. The CDR3 length is 13 residues. CDR1 is MNHNY, CDR2 SVGAGI, per germline (reference sequence). Notes on the study in general: Variable sampling intervals and differing treatment regimens complicated linking therapy response to TCR clonal burden changes. Every T-LGLL patient had at least one immunodominant TCRbeta clonotype.

TCRdb's copy holds only in-frame clones and misses some; the assay was immunoSEQ multiplex PCR. The data show 16,000 or so clones, with approximately 84% seen just once and 8.5% to 10% held by the top ten. The rearrangement links TRBV6-6 to TRBJ2-1; no clear D. Input material: peripheral blood mononuclear cells. This TCR came from a middle-aged man with T-cell large granular lymphocyte leukemia. Some clones in this sample may be carry-over from other donors' samples. This CDR3 reads CASNPWGYNEQFF. The CDR3 DNA reads TGTGCCAGCAACCCATGGGGCTACAATGAGCAGTTCTTC.